One sample yielded the 17 T cell receptor beta chains listed below, sequenced in a study of shared clonotypes between healthy human individuals. Assay used: immunoSEQ multiplex PCR; TCRdb lists only in-frame clones, some missing. In the table there are fewer than 850,000 clones, about three quarters of which are singletons. The sequencing sample was made of memory CD4+ T cells sorted from blood. Subset specified: CD45RA-negative fraction. The receptors here all came from a young woman in good health.

The chain links TRBV19 to TRBJ2-5; D gene ambiguous. The CDR3 spans 13 residues. Germline V gene sequence: CDR1 LNHDA, CDR2 SQIVND (reference sequence). V gave up 1 base and J gave up 5 bases, with 8 bases separating them. The CDR3 bases are TGTGCCAGTAGTATAGTAGGGTGGGAGACCCAGTACTTC. It yields the protein CASSIVGWETQYF.

V is TRBV6-5 and J is TRBJ2-1; 8 nucleotides match TRBD1. V shed 6 bases and J 8 bases; nucleotides not matched to a gene: 3. Germline CDR1 MNHEY, CDR2 SVGAGI. CDR3 size: 12 residues. The CDR3 loop is CASRGQAHEQFF. CDR3 nucleotides: TGTGCCAGCAGGGGACAGGCCCATGAGCAGTTCTTC.

The rearrangement links TRBV15 to TRBJ2-5; D possibly corresponds to TRBD1 (6 bases). The V end lost 1 base, the J end lost 3 bases, and 9 bases lay between the germline ends. Germline V gene sequence: CDR1 LNHNV, CDR2 YYDKDF (reference sequence). The CDR3 consists of 14 residues. The CDR3 nucleotides are TGTGCCACCAGCAGAGTGAGGGGGAAAGAGACCCAGTACTTC. It translates to CATSRVRGKETQYF. The entire variable domain, with the rest obtained from reference TRBV15 and TRBJ2-5, is as follows: DAMVIQNPRYQVTQFGKPVTLSCSQTLNHNVMYWYQQKSSQAPKLLFHYYDKDFNNEADTPDNFQSRRPNTSFCFLDIRSPGLGDTAMYLCATSRVRGKETQYFGPGTRLLVL.

This chain links TRBV18 with TRBJ2-7, with D uncertain. There are 16 residues in the CDR3. From germline, CDR1 is KGHSH and CDR2 LQKENI. The V end was cut by 2 bases, the J end by 5 bases, with 19 bases between. CDR3 amino acids: CASSPFVGKHQDEQYF. CDR3 sequence (DNA): TGTGCCAGCTCACCATTTGTGGGTAAACATCAGGACGAGCAGTACTTC. Full variable domain (remainder filled in from reference TRBV18 and TRBJ2-7): NAGVMQNPRHLVRRRGQEARLRCSPMKGHSHVYWYRQLPEEGLKFMVYLQKENIIDESGMPKERFSAEFPKEGPSILRIQQVVRGDSAAYFCASSPFVGKHQDEQYFGPGTRLTVT.

This chain connects TRBV19 to TRBJ1-1; a weak D match, TRBD1 (6 bases). V gave up 6 bases and J gave up 10 bases, with 21 bases separating them. The CDR3 is made up of 14 amino acids. Germline values: CDR1 LNHDA, CDR2 SQIVND (reference sequence). CDR3 loop: CASSPGSFRGSAFF. CDR3 sequence (DNA): TGTGCCAGTAGCCCCGGATCGTTCAGGGGCTCAGCTTTCTTT. Using reference TRBV19 and TRBJ1-1 for the parts outside the CDR3, the full variable domain is DGGITQSPKYLFRKEGQNVTLSCEQNLNHDAMYWYRQDPGQGLRLIYYSQIVNDFQKGDIAEGYSVSREKKESFPLTVTSAQKNPTAFYLCASSPGSFRGSAFFGQGTRLTVV.

This clone was picked up one time. The gene calls are TRBV4-1 and TRBJ2-5; D unclear. CDR3 length: 15 residues. Germline values: CDR1 MGHRA, CDR2 YSYEKL. The V gene lost 1 base and the J gene lost 0 bases, with 9 bases spanning the gap. In DNA, the CDR3 is TGCGCCAGCAGCCAAGCCGTGGGGTACCAAGAGACCCAGTACTTC. This encodes CASSQAVGYQETQYF.

This chain joins TRBV10-2 and TRBJ2-1; D is uncertain. V was clipped by 0 bases and J by 5 bases, with 8 bases between them. The germline CDR1 and CDR2 sequences are WSHSY and SAAADI. This CDR3 is built from 14 residues. CDR3 residues: CASSESTLDNEQFF. The CDR3 nucleotides are TGCGCCAGCAGTGAGTCGACTCTTGACAATGAGCAGTTCTTC.

V gene TRBV30 combines with J gene TRBJ2-2; 11 nucleotides match TRBD2. The CDR3 extends over 16 amino acids. Germline lookup yields CDR1 GTSNPN and CDR2 SVGIG (reference sequence). The ends lost 2 bases at V and 3 bases at J; junction bases unmatched: 5. The CDR3 loop reads CAWSYKTSGDTGELFF. CDR3 nucleotide sequence: TGTGCCTGGAGTTATAAGACTAGCGGGGACACCGGGGAGCTGTTTTTT.

This clone was seen more than once but under ten times. The genes are TRBV28 and TRBJ2-1, with D hard to call. Deletions cut 2 bases from V and 1 base from J, with 6 bases between. The CDR3 has 14 residues. Germline CDR1 reads MDHEN; CDR2 reads SYDVKM. The CDR3 DNA is TGTGCCAGCAGTTTAACTACATCCTACAATGAGCAGTTCTTC. Translation gives CASSLTTSYNEQFF.

V is TRBV30 and J is TRBJ2-7; TRBD2 matches 9 bases. This CDR3 is built from 15 residues. Germline V gene sequence: CDR1 GTSNPN, CDR2 SVGIG (reference sequence). Trimming at V came to 6 bases and at J to 5 bases, leaving 14 bases not matched to a gene. The CDR3 nucleotides are TGTGCCTGCTCCCCTAGCGGGACCAGACGCCACGAGCAGTACTTC. This encodes CACSPSGTRRHEQYF.

This clone was detected once. The chain links TRBV5-1 to TRBJ2-1; possible D gene TRBD2, 5 bases. Germline V gene lookup returns CDR1 SGHRS and CDR2 YFSETQ. The V end lost 0 bases, the J end lost 3 bases, and 10 bases lay between the germline ends. This CDR3 is built from 15 residues. In DNA form, the CDR3 reads TGCGCCAGCAGCTTGGATGTGGGAGACTACAATGAGCAGTTCTTC. This codes for CASSLDVGDYNEQFF.

The chain is built from TRBV2 and TRBJ2-7; no definite D call. The CDR3 consists of 15 residues. CDR1 SNHLY and CDR2 FYNNEI come from the germline V gene. V lost 4 bases and J 4 bases, leaving 17 bases between the germline ends. The CDR3 region has the DNA TGTGCCAGCAGTGGTATAGGCGCACTTTCGTACGAGCAGTACTTC. It specifies CASSGIGALSYEQYF.

This rearrangement joins TRBV10-2 to TRBJ1-2; D is ambiguous. Germline CDR1 reads WSHSY; CDR2 reads SAAADI. V lost 6 bases and J 6 bases, leaving 11 bases between the germline ends. This CDR3 region has 12 residues. This CDR3 is CASRLGSDGYTF. The CDR3 DNA is TGCGCCAGCAGGCTGGGGTCCGATGGCTACACCTTC.

The rearrangement links TRBV5-4 to TRBJ1-1; D perhaps matches TRBD1 (5 bases). The CDR3 sequence is 15 residues long. In germline, CDR1 is SGHNT, CDR2 YYREEE (reference sequence). V gave up 0 bases and J gave up 3 bases, with 12 bases separating them. The CDR3 is CASSLARSGDTEAFF. The CDR3 nucleotides read TGTGCCAGCAGCTTGGCTAGATCGGGGGACACTGAAGCTTTCTTT.

The V call is TRBV6-5, the J call TRBJ1-5; TRBD1 might be the D (5 bases). The CDR3 sequence is 13 residues long. The ends were cut back, 6 bases at V and 0 bases at J, with 6 bases in the middle. The germline gives CDR1 MNHEY, CDR2 SVGAGI. The CDR3 DNA is TGTGCCAGCAGCAGGGATAGCAATCAGCCCCAGCATTTT. This encodes CASSRDSNQPQHF.

The chain uses TRBV6-5 and TRBJ2-2; D is possibly TRBD1 (6 bases). In germline, CDR1 is MNHEY, CDR2 SVGAGI. The CDR3 sequence is 15 residues long. V lost 6 bases, J lost 4 bases, and 15 bases lay in between. The CDR3 spells CASRPQGMSTGELFF. The CDR3 nucleotides read TGTGCCAGCAGACCCCAGGGGATGAGCACCGGGGAGCTGTTTTTT.

This clone was observed a few times. This chain connects TRBV27 to TRBJ2-5, with 9 bases that match TRBD2. The germline gives CDR1 MNHEY, CDR2 SMNVEV (reference sequence). This CDR3 spans 14 amino acids. After removal of 5 bases from V and 3 bases from J, the junction contained 4 bases not matched to a gene. The CDR3 DNA is TGTGCCAGCAGTCGGGCTAGCGGGAAAGAGACCCAGTACTTC. Protein: CASSRASGKETQYF.